This TCR beta chain came from a study of blood T cell repertoires in COVID-19 (dated by TCRdb to the early 2020s). General notes on the study: Samples from collaborators originated in the United States, Italy and Spain and spanned both the acute and convalescent phases of COVID-19. The material from the prospective study consisted of cDNA or gDNA derived from T cells, B-cell-depleted T cells, or PBMCs. The dataset comprised deeply sampled blood TCRbeta repertoires from subjects exposed to, actively infected with, or recovered from COVID-19. The repertoires were released in a freely available public database intended as a resource for research on the immune response to SARS-CoV-2. The samples were drawn from the first 160 participants of the ongoing ImmuneRACE study and from 1,254 subjects provided by 6 global collaborators. Sample metadata almost always included a de-identified subject ID, COVID-19 status, age in years and sex. Where HLA class I and class II types were available, the types were taken from metadata supplied by the sample provider, not from assay-based typing. Points the paper makes about the study in general: The amount of clinical and demographic metadata varied by source and participant and was provided uncurated.

A note on this clone: Its target antigen remains unknown. Base qualities are not provided; no much larger clone lies one nucleotide away.

TCRbeta CDR3 regions were amplified from genomic DNA by means of the immunoSEQ Assay, a bias-controlled multiplex PCR. The original methods were these. Within the assay, amplification of reference gene primers was used to estimate how many nucleated cells each sample contained. To quantify the absolute abundance of each unique TCRbeta CDR3 rearrangement, sequence reads were collapsed and filtered. Productive Simpson clonality was computed per sample as the square root of Simpson's diversity index over productive rearrangements. The immuneACCESS repertoire file appears here via TCRdb, limited to in-frame rearrangements. These files lack a portion of the clones; in checked studies, under half of the deficit traces to unresolved V genes, and the cause of the others is not known. The V and J calls and clone size are taken from that table; D and trimming were inferred from the DNA. Counted in this sample were some 160,000 clones; approximately 90% of them appeared once. The ten top clones hold 3% to 3.5% of the sample.

The collaborating institutions used their own protocols to collect whole blood in K2EDTA tubes. Collaborator samples were shipped for TCRbeta analysis as frozen whole blood, isolated PBMCs, or DNA extracted from either sample type. The V end gives up 4 bases and the J end 7 bases, leaving 4 bases in the junction not matched to a gene. The germline V gene specifies SNHLY as CDR1 and FYNNEI as CDR2. The CDR3, cysteine through phenylalanine, is 15 amino acids long. Only the CDR3 part of the read is kept: 45 bases, read in frame from the first base. The sequence derives from an older woman with active COVID-19. The chain links TRBV2 with TRBJ2-1; 13 middle bases align to TRBD2. Sequenced input: peripheral blood. The DNA is as follows: TGTGCCAGCAGTGGACTAGCGGGAGGTGAGAATGAGCAGTTCTTC. This is translated as CASSGLAGGENEQFF.